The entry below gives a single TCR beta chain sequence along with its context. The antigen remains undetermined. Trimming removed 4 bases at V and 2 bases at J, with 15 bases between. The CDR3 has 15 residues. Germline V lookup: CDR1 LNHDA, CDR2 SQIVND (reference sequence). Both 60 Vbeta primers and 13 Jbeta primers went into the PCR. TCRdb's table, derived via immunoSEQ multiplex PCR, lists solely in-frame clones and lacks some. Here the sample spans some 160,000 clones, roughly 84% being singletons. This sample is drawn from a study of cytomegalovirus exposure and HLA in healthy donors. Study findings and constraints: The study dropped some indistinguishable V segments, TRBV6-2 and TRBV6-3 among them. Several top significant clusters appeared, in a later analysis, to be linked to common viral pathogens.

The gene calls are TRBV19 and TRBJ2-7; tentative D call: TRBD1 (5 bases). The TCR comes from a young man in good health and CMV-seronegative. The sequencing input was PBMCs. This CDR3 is CASSTLTAETYEQYF. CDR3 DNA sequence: TGTGCCAGTAGTACCTTGACAGCCGAAACCTACGAGCAGTACTTC.